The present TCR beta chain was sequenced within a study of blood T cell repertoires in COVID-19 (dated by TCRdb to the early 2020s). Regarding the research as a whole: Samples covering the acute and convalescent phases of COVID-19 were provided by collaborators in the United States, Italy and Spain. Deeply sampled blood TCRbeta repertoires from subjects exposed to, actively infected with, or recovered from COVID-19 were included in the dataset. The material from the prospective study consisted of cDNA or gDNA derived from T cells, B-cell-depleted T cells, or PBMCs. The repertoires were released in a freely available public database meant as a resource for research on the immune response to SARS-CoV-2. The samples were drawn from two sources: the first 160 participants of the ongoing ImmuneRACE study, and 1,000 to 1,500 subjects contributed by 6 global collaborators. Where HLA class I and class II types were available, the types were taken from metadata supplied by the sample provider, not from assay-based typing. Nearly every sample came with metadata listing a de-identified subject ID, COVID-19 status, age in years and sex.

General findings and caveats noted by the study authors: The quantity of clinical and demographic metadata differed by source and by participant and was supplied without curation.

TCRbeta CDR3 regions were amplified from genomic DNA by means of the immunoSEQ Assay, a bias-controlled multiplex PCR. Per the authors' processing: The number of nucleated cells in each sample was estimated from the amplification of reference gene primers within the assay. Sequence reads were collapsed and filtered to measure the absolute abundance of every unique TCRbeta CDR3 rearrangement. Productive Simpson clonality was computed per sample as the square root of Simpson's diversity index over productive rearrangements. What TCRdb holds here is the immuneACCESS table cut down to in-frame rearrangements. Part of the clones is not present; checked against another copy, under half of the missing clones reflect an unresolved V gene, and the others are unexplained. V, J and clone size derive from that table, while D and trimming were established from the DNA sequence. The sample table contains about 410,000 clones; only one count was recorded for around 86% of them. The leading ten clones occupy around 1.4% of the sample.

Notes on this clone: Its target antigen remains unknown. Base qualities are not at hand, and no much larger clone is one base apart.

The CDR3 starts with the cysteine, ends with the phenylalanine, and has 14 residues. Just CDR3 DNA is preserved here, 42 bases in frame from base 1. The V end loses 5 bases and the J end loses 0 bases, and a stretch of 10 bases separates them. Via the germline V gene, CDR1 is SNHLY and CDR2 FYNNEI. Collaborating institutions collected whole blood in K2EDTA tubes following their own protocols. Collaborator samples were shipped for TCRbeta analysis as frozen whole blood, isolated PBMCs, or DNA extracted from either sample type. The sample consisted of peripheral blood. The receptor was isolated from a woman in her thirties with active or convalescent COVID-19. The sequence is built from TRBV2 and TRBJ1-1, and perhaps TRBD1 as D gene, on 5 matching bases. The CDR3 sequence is CASSTQGVNTEAFF. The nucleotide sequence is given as TGTGCCAGCAGTACCCAGGGCGTGAACACTGAAGCTTTCTTT.